The 18 T cell receptor beta chains listed next were all sequenced from one sample in a study of T cell changes during pregnancy in multiple sclerosis (dated by TCRdb to between 2017 and 2020). The library was produced with the immunoSEQ multiplex PCR assay. The table was pulled from immuneACCESS by TCRdb, which kept in-frame rearrangements only. Such tables lose some clones; where checked, under half of the loss comes from unresolved V genes, and the rest has no known cause. The sample table records about 57,000 clones; around 90% of these occur just once. The top ten clonotypes cover around 3.3% of the sample. The input for sequencing was peripheral blood, taken after pregnancy. The origin of the receptors is a female donor in good health, enrolled as a control in a pregnancy study.

The gene calls are TRBV7-3 and TRBJ2-7; 13 bases line up with TRBD2. CDR3 length: 17 residues. V lost 5 bases, J lost 4 bases, and 11 bases stayed unmatched. Germline CDR1 reads SGHTA; CDR2 reads FQGTGA. CDR3 nucleotides: TGTGCCAGCAGCACCTACCGACTAGCGGGGGGTAATTACGAGCAGTACTTC. It translates to CASSTYRLAGGNYEQYF.

The V and J genes are TRBV4-2 and TRBJ2-1, with TRBD2 identical over 10 bases. Germline CDR1 and CDR2: LGHNA and YNFKEQ. V gave up 0 bases and J gave up 6 bases; unmatched junction bases: 8. This CDR3 contains 17 residues. CDR3 nucleotides: TGTGCCAGCAGCCAAGATCCAGCGGGAGGGCAAAGCAATGAGCAGTTCTTC. Translated: CASSQDPAGGQSNEQFF.

The chain carries TRBV6-4 and TRBJ1-1; D perhaps matches TRBD1 (5 bases). The germline gives CDR1 MRHNA, CDR2 SNTAGT. The CDR3 covers 14 residues. Trimming took off 6 bases at V and 7 bases at J, with 18 bases between the two ends. CDR3 bases: TGTGCCAGCAGCGATTCGACAGTTTGGCTTGAAGCTTTCTTT. As protein: CASSDSTVWLEAFF.

This chain links TRBV7-2 with TRBJ1-2; D unclear. V lost 5 bases to trimming and J lost 8 bases, with 18 bases between them. Germline assignment: CDR1 SGHTA and CDR2 FQGNSA. The CDR3 runs 14 residues. The CDR3: CASSPGGSTDGYTF. CDR3 DNA sequence: TGTGCCAGCAGCCCCGGCGGGAGTACGGACGGCTACACCTTC.

This clone has a single count. The V and J genes are TRBV29-1 and TRBJ2-1, with 15 bases aligning to TRBD2. Germline V gene lookup returns CDR1 SQVTM and CDR2 ANQGSEA. V lost 6 bases, J lost 9 bases, and 12 bases stayed unmatched. This CDR3 region has 16 residues. The CDR3 DNA reads as TGCAGCGTCTTCTGGGCGGGACTAGCGGGAGGTGGTGAGCAGTTCTTC. It yields the protein CSVFWAGLAGGGEQFF.

This clone appeared a single time. As DNA, the CDR3 is TGTGCCAGCAGCTCCCGGGCTAGCGGGGGGGCGGAGCAGTTCTTC. As protein: CASSSRASGGAEQFF. The chain links TRBV25-1 to TRBJ2-1, with 12 bases fitting TRBD2. The CDR3 is 15 amino acids. Germline assignment: CDR1 MGHDK and CDR2 SYGVNS. The V segment lost 6 bases and the J segment 10 bases; nucleotides outside the gene matches: 10.

This rearrangement joins TRBV18 to TRBJ1-3; tentative D call: TRBD1 (6 bases). Germline V lookup: CDR1 KGHSH, CDR2 LQKENI. The V and J ends lost 3 bases and 0 bases respectively, with 9 bases between them. This CDR3 has 15 amino acids. The CDR3 DNA reads TGTGCCAGCTCACCGGGACAAATCTCTGGAAACACCATATATTTT. This encodes CASSPGQISGNTIYF.

V usage is TRBV7-9 and J usage is TRBJ2-1; the D gene is possibly TRBD2 (5 bases). With 4 bases removed from V and 6 bases from J, the gap between germline ends came to 13 bases. In germline, CDR1 is SEHNR, CDR2 FQNEAQ (reference sequence). This CDR3 comprises 14 residues. The CDR3 here is CASSSPDFGNEQFF. CDR3 DNA: TGTGCCAGCAGCTCCCCGGACTTTGGCAATGAGCAGTTCTTC. The full variable domain, rest sourced from reference TRBV7-9 and TRBJ2-1, is DTGVSQNPRHKITKRGQNVTFRCDPISEHNRLYWYRQTLGQGPEFLTYFQNEAQLEKSRLLSDRFSAERPKGSFSTLEIQRTEQGDSAMYLCASSSPDFGNEQFFGPGTRLTVL.

The chain is built from TRBV28 and TRBJ2-7; no definite D call. The V gene's germline CDR1 is MDHEN and CDR2 SYDVKM. This CDR3 is built from 11 residues. The V gene lost 3 bases and the J gene lost 6 bases, with 6 bases spanning the gap. The CDR3 DNA follows: TGTGCCAGCAGTTTTGCGATCGAGCAGTACTTC. This gives the protein CASSFAIEQYF.

The rearrangement links TRBV5-4 to TRBJ2-1; 9 bases map to TRBD2. Unmatched junction bases numbered 9, after V lost 4 bases and J lost 4 bases. The CDR3 runs 16 residues. CDR1 and CDR2 (germline): SGHNT, YYREEE (reference sequence). CDR3 region: CASSPGGTSSYNEQFF. Written as DNA, the CDR3 is TGTGCCAGCAGCCCTGGGGGGACTAGCAGTTACAATGAGCAGTTCTTC.

The rearrangement joins TRBV5-5 to TRBJ1-2; TRBD1 might be the D (6 bases). V lost 5 bases and J 2 bases, leaving 10 bases between the germline ends. Germline V gene data show CDR1 as SGHKS and CDR2 as YYEKEE (reference sequence). CDR3 length equals 13 residues. CDR3 DNA: TGTGCCAGCAGACGGACAGCCAACTATGGCTACACCTTC. It is translated as CASRRTANYGYTF.

The V call is TRBV27, the J call TRBJ1-3; 8 bases agree with TRBD1. Germline trimming cut 6 bases from V and 3 bases from J; bases unmatched to any gene: 4. There are 14 residues in the CDR3. Germline CDR1 reads MNHEY; CDR2 reads SMNVEV (reference sequence). The CDR3 protein is CASSARGLGNTIYF. For the CDR3, the DNA is TGTGCCAGCAGCGCCAGGGGGCTTGGAAACACCATATATTTT.

The V call is TRBV2, the J call TRBJ2-1, with 12 positions matching TRBD1. Germline trimming cut 6 bases from V and 6 bases from J; bases unmatched to any gene: 12. The CDR3 covers 17 residues. Looked up from germline, CDR1 is SNHLY and CDR2 is FYNNEI. CDR3 nucleotide sequence: TGTGCCAGCAGGGCCCTAGTGGGACAGGGGGCGCGCAATGAGCAGTTCTTC. It translates to CASRALVGQGARNEQFF.

The rearrangement links TRBV7-3 to TRBJ2-3; 11 nucleotides agree with TRBD2. Germline loops: CDR1 SGHTA, CDR2 FQGTGA. The junction had 9 bases not matched to a gene; V was cut back by 5 bases and J by 5 bases. The length of the CDR3 is 16 residues. DNA for the CDR3: TGTGCCAGCAGCCCCATTAGCGGGGGGGCCAGAGATACGCAGTATTTT. Its protein is CASSPISGGARDTQYF. Looking up the rest from reference TRBV7-3 and TRBJ2-3 gives the full variable domain: GAGVSQTPSNKVTEKGKYVELRCDPISGHTALYWYRQSLGQGPEFLIYFQGTGAADDSGLPNDRFFAVRPEGSVSTLKIQRTERGDSAVYLCASSPISGGARDTQYFGPGTRLTVL.

CDR3: CASSVASGTGTSYEQYF. CDR3 nucleotides: TGTGCCAGCAGCGTAGCTTCTGGGACAGGGACCTCCTACGAGCAGTACTTC. The V and J genes are TRBV9 and TRBJ2-7; 9 nucleotides align to TRBD1. The CDR3 consists of 17 residues. After removal of 0 bases from V and 0 bases from J, the junction contained 7 bases not matched to a gene. The germline CDR1 and CDR2 sequences are SGDLS and YYNGEE.

The rearrangement links TRBV28 to TRBJ2-2, with TRBD2 identical over 10 bases. The germline V gene has CDR1 MDHEN and CDR2 SYDVKM. V gave up 1 base and J gave up 7 bases; unmatched junction bases: 3. The CDR3 has 15 residues. In DNA, the CDR3 is TGTGCCAGCAGTTTATCAGCGGGAGGGGTCGGGGAGCTGTTTTTT. Translating it yields CASSLSAGGVGELFF.

This clone was seen a few times. The chain has TRBV28 and TRBJ1-2, with TRBD1 as a possible D gene (6 bases). The CDR3 totals 12 residues. Per the germline V gene, CDR1 is MDHEN and CDR2 is SYDVKM. The ends were cut back, 6 bases at V and 7 bases at J, with 12 bases in the middle. The CDR3 bases are TGTGCCAGCAGCCGGTGGGACACTGGCTACACCTTC. This translates into CASSRWDTGYTF.

This chain links TRBV7-9 with TRBJ1-1; D is undetermined. The V and J ends lost 3 bases and 5 bases respectively, with 13 bases between them. The germline V gene has CDR1 SEHNR and CDR2 FQNEAQ (reference sequence). The CDR3 totals 14 residues. The CDR3 region has the DNA TGTGCCAGCAGCTTGTTACACGGGGAAACTGAAGCTTTCTTT. Amino acid sequence: CASSLLHGETEAFF.